This T cell receptor (beta chain) was profiled in a study of PD-L1 blockade in urothelial cancer. This clone was recorded a few times. The time point is: peripheral blood 6 weeks after treatment start. Sample contribution per patient ranged from 1 to 8, covering pretreatment and on-treatment. The V end lost 2 bases, the J end lost 2 bases, and 24 bases lay between the germline ends. The CDR3 sequence is 18 residues long. Germline V gene data show CDR1 as GTSNPN and CDR2 as SVGIG (reference sequence). Sequenced by immunoSEQ multiplex PCR; TCRdb stores in-frame clones only, minus some. The sample yields more than 95,000 clones, around 86% seen once.

The specimen was PBMCs, collected around atezolizumab (anti-PD-L1) treatment. The chain uses TRBV30 and TRBJ1-1; TRBD1 is a possible D gene (5 bases). This TCR was sampled from a man aged 50 to 59 with urothelial cancer. CDR3: CAWSPKLGVPSVNTEAFF. The CDR3 DNA reads TGTGCCTGGAGTCCTAAGTTAGGGGTCCCCTCCGTCAACACTGAAGCTTTCTTT.